A single sample gave rise to the 17 T cell receptor beta chains below, sequenced in a study of beta chain features in type 1 diabetes. No cognate antigen is known for these TCRs. Study-level points and caveats: For Type 1 diabetes patients, all four CD4+ subsets carried TCRB CDR3s that were moderately but significantly shorter.

Reverse transcribing all isolated RNA meant expressed TCRB transcripts were sequenced. TCRdb's copy holds only in-frame clones and misses some; the assay was immunoSEQ multiplex PCR. The sample carries about 710,000 clones, over 12% recorded once. The sequencing sample was made of naive CD4+ T cells from blood. These receptors came from a man younger than 35 with type 1 diabetes.

The J gene is TRBJ2-7, the V gene TRBV29-1, with 7 nucleotides matching TRBD1. The CDR3 covers 14 residues. V shed 6 bases and J 3 bases; nucleotides not matched to a gene: 11. CDR1 and CDR2 from the germline V gene are SQVTM and ANQGSEA. CDR3 DNA: TGCAGCGTCGAGGGGCGAGGGGGCGGCTACGAGCAGTACTTC. Its protein is CSVEGRGGGYEQYF.

The chain employs TRBV7-2 and TRBJ2-1; 10 bases match TRBD1. The junction had 9 bases not matched to a gene; V was cut back by 5 bases and J by 8 bases. Germline V lookup: CDR1 SGHTA, CDR2 FQGNSA. The CDR3 is 15 amino acids. CDR3 loop: CASSPVGQGSDEQFF. The CDR3 DNA reads TGTGCCAGCAGCCCAGTGGGACAGGGGTCCGATGAGCAGTTCTTC.

This clone was counted once. The chain recombines TRBV9 with TRBJ2-3, with 11 nucleotides matching TRBD2. CDR1 is SGDLS, CDR2 YYNGEE, per germline. The V gene end was trimmed by 0 bases and the J gene end by 1 base; junction bases not matched to a gene: 7. The CDR3 spans 18 residues. In nucleotides, the CDR3 is TGTGCCAGCAGCGTAGGAGTTAGCGGGAGGGGAGGCACAGATACGCAGTATTTT. Amino acid sequence: CASSVGVSGRGGTDTQYF.

This chain links TRBV6-6 with TRBJ2-1; D gene uncertain. Trimming took off 5 bases at V and 8 bases at J, with 7 bases between the two ends. Germline V gene data show CDR1 as MNHNY and CDR2 as SVGAGI (reference sequence). This CDR3 is 11 amino acids long. The CDR3 bases are TGTGCCAGCAGTCACCGGGATGAGCAGTTCTTC. Its protein product is CASSHRDEQFF.

This clone was seen just once. V is TRBV11-2 and J is TRBJ2-1; a weak D match, TRBD2 (5 bases). Germline assignment: CDR1 SGHAT and CDR2 FQNNGV. The CDR3 is 14 amino acids. The V end was cut by 5 bases, the J end by 7 bases, with 15 bases between. The CDR3 loop is CASSPRGPKNEQFF. The CDR3 DNA follows: TGTGCCAGCAGCCCCCGAGGGCCTAAGAATGAGCAGTTCTTC.

CDR3 DNA: TGTGCCAGCAGCTTGAGACAGCTTAGCAATCAGCCCCAGCATTTT. Amino acids: CASSLRQLSNQPQHF. The gene calls are TRBV7-2 and TRBJ1-5; the D gene is possibly TRBD1 (5 bases). Trimming pared 3 bases from V and 0 bases from J, leaving 9 bases between. The germline V gene has CDR1 SGHTA and CDR2 FQGNSA. This CDR3 is built from 15 residues.

This clone was seen a few times. The chain has TRBV10-3 and TRBJ2-1, with 7 positions matching TRBD2. Unmatched junction bases numbered 9, after V lost 10 bases and J lost 0 bases. CDR1 ENHRY and CDR2 SYGVKD come from the germline V gene. This CDR3 has 15 residues. For the CDR3, the DNA is TGTGCCACCAGCATCCTAGCGGACTCCTACAATGAGCAGTTCTTC. It is translated as CATSILADSYNEQFF.

This clone was found a few times. J is TRBJ2-2 and V is TRBV4-3; tentative D call: TRBD1 (5 bases). V gave up 3 bases and J gave up 5 bases, with 10 bases separating them. Per germline, CDR1 LGHNA and CDR2 YSLEER. The CDR3 length is 14 residues. The CDR3 is CASSHTTETGELFF. CDR3 in DNA: TGCGCCAGCAGCCATACGACAGAGACCGGGGAGCTGTTTTTT.

This clone was counted ten times or more. V usage is TRBV29-1 and J usage is TRBJ1-1; TRBD1 aligns across 7 bases. The germline V gene has CDR1 SQVTM and CDR2 ANQGSEA. The CDR3 covers 13 residues. V gave up 7 bases and J gave up 1 base; unmatched junction bases: 6. CDR3 coding DNA: TGCAGCGCAGCAGGGGGGACGAACACTGAAGCTTTCTTT. It is translated as CSAAGGTNTEAFF.

CDR3 loop: CASSLGEGGEKLFF. The CDR3 bases are TGCGCCAGCAGCTTGGGGGAAGGCGGTGAAAAACTGTTTTTT. The chain couples TRBV5-1 to TRBJ1-4; D uncertain. The CDR3 has 14 amino acids. The V and J ends lost 0 bases and 7 bases respectively, with 10 bases between them. Germline V gives CDR1 SGHRS, CDR2 YFSETQ.

J is TRBJ2-2 and V is TRBV25-1; D call uncertain. Germline-derived CDR1 and CDR2 are MGHDK and SYGVNS. The CDR3 covers 15 residues. Trimming removed 2 bases from V and 7 bases from J, with 14 bases in between. The CDR3 DNA follows: TGTGCCAGCAGTGAACGAAGGAGTTCGGGCGGGGAGCTGTTTTTT. Its translation is CASSERRSSGGELFF.

This clone was found a few times. The genes are TRBV27 and TRBJ2-7, with D uncertain. This CDR3 region has 12 residues. V shed 8 bases and J shed 1 base, with 9 bases lying between them. Germline lookup yields CDR1 MNHEY and CDR2 SMNVEV (reference sequence). The DNA for the CDR3 is TGTGCCAGCCGAAGGGCTTCCTACGAGCAGTACTTC. Residues: CASRRASYEQYF.

The rearrangement links TRBV5-1 to TRBJ2-5, with D unclear. Trimming left V 3 bases short and J 7 bases short, with 16 bases between. The CDR3 is made up of 14 amino acids. Germline V gives CDR1 SGHRS, CDR2 YFSETQ. The CDR3 coding sequence is TGCGCCAGCAGCTCCCCTCCAGTCATTTGGACCCAGTACTTC. Its protein product is CASSSPPVIWTQYF.

This clone was counted only a few times. The same CDR3 also results from other DNA sequences found in this sample. V is TRBV18 and J is TRBJ1-4, with 9 bases aligning to TRBD1. The germline V gene has CDR1 KGHSH and CDR2 LQKENI. V was clipped by 6 bases and J by 3 bases; unmatched bases: 2. The CDR3 extends over 14 amino acids. In DNA form, the CDR3 reads TGTGCCAGCTCCCGACAGGGGGCTAATGAAAAACTGTTTTTT. Residues: CASSRQGANEKLFF.

This clone was seen a few times. The chain links TRBV29-1 to TRBJ2-1; a possible D gene is TRBD1 (5 bases). Trimming stripped 3 bases from V and 4 bases from J, with 7 bases between. The CDR3 consists of 12 residues. The germline CDR1 and CDR2 sequences are SQVTM and ANQGSEA. The CDR3 coding sequence is TGCAGCGTTGACCAGGGTTACAATGAGCAGTTCTTC. The encoded protein is CSVDQGYNEQFF.

The chain couples TRBV6-5 to TRBJ2-5, with D unclear. The length of the CDR3 is 13 residues. The germline CDR1 and CDR2 sequences are MNHEY and SVGAGI. The V and J ends lost 11 bases and 4 bases respectively, with 17 bases between them. The CDR3 spells CAFNRAERETQYF. The CDR3 DNA sequence: TGTGCCTTTAATAGGGCGGAAAGAGAGACCCAGTACTTC.

V and J are TRBV4-2 and TRBJ1-2, with D possibly being TRBD1 (6 bases). Germline V lookup: CDR1 LGHNA, CDR2 YNFKEQ. The CDR3 is made up of 14 amino acids. V lost 0 bases and J lost 2, with 7 bases in between. Written as DNA, the CDR3 is TGTGCCAGCAGCCAAGATCAGGGGAACTATGGCTACACCTTC. Encoded protein: CASSQDQGNYGYTF.